Below are 20 T cell receptor beta chains sequenced from a single sample in a study of blood T cell repertoires in COVID-19. Only in-frame clones appear in the TCRdb table, and some are missing; sequencing was by immunoSEQ multiplex PCR. The data contain 260,000 or so clones, 88% of them singletons. The sequenced sample was peripheral blood. These receptors were collected from a human donor in a cohort sampled during active COVID-19.

The gene calls are TRBV29-1 and TRBJ1-1; 10 nucleotides line up with TRBD1. V was pared by 7 bases and J by 4 bases, with 3 bases of the junction left unmatched. The CDR3 loop spans 12 amino acids. Germline CDR1 and CDR2: SQVTM and ANQGSEA. CDR3 residues: CSGGQGGTEAFF. The CDR3 coding sequence is TGCAGCGGTGGACAGGGGGGCACTGAAGCTTTCTTT.

This chain uses TRBV5-1 with TRBJ1-1; D is unclear. The CDR3 contains 13 residues. Germline V lookup: CDR1 SGHRS, CDR2 YFSETQ. Between the trimmed V and J ends, which lost 1 base and 4 bases, there was a span of 8 bases. The CDR3 reads CASSLSRGTEAFF. CDR3 DNA sequence: TGCGCCAGCAGCTTGTCTCGGGGCACTGAAGCTTTCTTT.

This clone was seen more than once but under ten times. Other nucleotide sequences from this sample produce the same CDR3. The V and J genes are TRBV12-3 or TRBV12-4 and TRBJ1-2; 8 bases match TRBD1. With 6 bases clipped from V and 3 bases from J, the junction kept 3 bases outside the gene matches. There are 13 residues in the CDR3. CDR3 in amino acids: CASRGQGHYGYTF. In DNA, the CDR3 is TGTGCCAGCAGAGGACAGGGTCACTATGGCTACACCTTC.

The chain carries TRBV19 and TRBJ1-1; TRBD1 agrees at 7 bases. Trimming took 5 bases from V and 1 from J; bases not matched to a gene: 4. The CDR3 contains 14 residues. CDR1 LNHDA and CDR2 SQIVND come from the germline V gene (reference sequence). The CDR3 DNA is TGTGCCAGTAGTGTCAGGACAGGGAACACTGAAGCTTTCTTT. This gives the protein CASSVRTGNTEAFF.

CDR3 loop: CASSQGPGAGEAFF. The DNA for the CDR3 is TGCGCCAGCAGCCAAGGTCCAGGGGCAGGTGAAGCTTTCTTT. The chain combines TRBV4-1 with TRBJ1-1, with D maybe TRBD1 (6 bases). Germline-derived CDR1 and CDR2 are MGHRA and YSYEKL. V gave up 1 base and J gave up 7 bases, with 13 bases separating them. The CDR3 has 14 residues.

This clone was counted once. V and J are TRBV6-2 or TRBV6-3 and TRBJ1-1; 7 nucleotides agree with TRBD1. From germline, CDR1 is MNHEY and CDR2 SVGEGT. Trimming cost V 5 bases and J 5 bases; bases outside gene matches: 8. The CDR3 runs 14 residues. The CDR3 DNA reads TGTGCCAGCAGTACAGGGCCAGGGGGAACTGAAGCTTTCTTT. Amino acids: CASSTGPGGTEAFF.

This clone showed up just a few times. The chain has TRBV7-2 and TRBJ1-2, with D uncertain. CDR3 size: 14 residues. V was trimmed by 1 base and J by 1 base, leaving 7 bases between them. In germline, CDR1 is SGHTA, CDR2 FQGNSA. CDR3 loop: CASSLVADNYGYTF. The CDR3 region has the DNA TGTGCCAGCAGCTTAGTAGCAGATAACTATGGCTACACCTTC.

This chain uses TRBV15 with TRBJ2-7, with D tentatively TRBD2 (6 bases). Trimming stripped 0 bases from V and 3 bases from J, with 9 bases between. Germline V gene data show CDR1 as LNHNV and CDR2 as YYDKDF (reference sequence). CDR3 size: 14 residues. The CDR3 is CATSRDREIYEQYF. The CDR3 DNA follows: TGTGCCACCAGCAGAGACCGGGAGATCTACGAGCAGTACTTC.

This chain joins TRBV5-1 and TRBJ2-5; 7 positions agree with TRBD1. Germline-derived CDR1 and CDR2 are SGHRS and YFSETQ. Trimming at V came to 0 bases and at J to 5 bases, leaving 10 bases not matched to a gene. The CDR3 is made up of 16 amino acids. CDR3 in amino acids: CASSLALTGVRETQYF. The DNA of the CDR3 is TGCGCCAGCAGCTTGGCACTAACAGGGGTCCGGGAGACCCAGTACTTC.

This clone is a singleton in its sample. The gene calls are TRBV3-1 (or the pseudogene TRBV3-2) and TRBJ2-7, with D perhaps matching TRBD2 (6 bases). Germline CDR1 LGHDT, CDR2 YNNKEL (reference sequence). V lost 4 bases and J 7 bases, leaving 11 bases between the germline ends. The CDR3 is 12 residues long. The CDR3 sequence is CASSLYRGEQYF. CDR3 DNA: TGTGCCAGCAGCCTTTATCGGGGGGAGCAGTACTTC.

The chain uses TRBV2 and TRBJ2-1; D unclear. CDR1 is SNHLY, CDR2 FYNNEI, per germline. The CDR3 contains 13 residues. Deletions cut 4 bases from V and 6 bases from J, with 10 bases between. CDR3 DNA: TGTGCCAGCAGTGCGTTGGAGTTCAATGAGCAGTTCTTC. Residues: CASSALEFNEQFF. Filled out from reference TRBV2 and TRBJ2-1, the complete variable domain reads EPEVTQTPSHQVTQMGQEVILRCVPISNHLYFYWYRQILGQKVEFLVSFYNNEISEKSEIFDDQFSVERPDGSNFTLKIRSTKLEDSAMYFCASSALEFNEQFFGPGTRLTVL.

The chain employs TRBV6-5 and TRBJ2-7; D unclear. The CDR3 is 14 amino acids. Deletions cut 2 bases from V and 0 bases from J, with 8 bases between. Germline V gene sequence: CDR1 MNHEY, CDR2 SVGAGI. CDR3 protein: CASSYGQISYEQYF. CDR3 DNA sequence: TGTGCCAGCAGTTACGGGCAGATCTCCTACGAGCAGTACTTC.

The chain joins TRBV6-2 or TRBV6-3 to TRBJ2-7, with TRBD2 matching over 10 bases. The CDR3 spans 16 residues. Germline V gives CDR1 MNHEY, CDR2 SVGEGT. V gave up 5 bases and J gave up 1 base; unmatched junction bases: 8. CDR3: CASSRVSSGGSYEQYF. The CDR3 DNA sequence: TGTGCCAGCAGTCGGGTATCTAGCGGGGGATCCTACGAGCAGTACTTC.

The chain couples TRBV11-3 to TRBJ2-3; TRBD2 matches 10 bases. This CDR3 spans 16 amino acids. Germline CDR1 SGHNT, CDR2 YENEEA. Trimming took 4 bases from V and 2 from J; bases not matched to a gene: 6. The CDR3 region is CASSSPTSGLTDTQYF. For the CDR3, the DNA is TGTGCCAGCAGCTCCCCGACTAGCGGGCTCACAGATACGCAGTATTTT.

This chain links TRBV19 with TRBJ1-1; possibly TRBD1 for D (6 bases). V was trimmed by 3 bases and J by 4 bases, leaving 18 bases between them. Germline V CDR1 and CDR2: LNHDA, SQIVND (reference sequence). This CDR3 spans 16 amino acids. The CDR3 here is CASSIVWGQFRTEAFF. The DNA for the CDR3 is TGTGCCAGTAGTATCGTTTGGGGGCAGTTTCGCACTGAAGCTTTCTTT.

The J gene is TRBJ1-1, the V gene TRBV6-2 or TRBV6-3, with D tentatively TRBD1 (5 bases). The CDR3 runs 17 residues. Germline loops: CDR1 MNHEY, CDR2 SVGEGT. Trimming cost V 0 bases and J 2 bases, with 16 bases left between them. In DNA, the CDR3 is TGTGCCAGCAGTTACTCGAGCGGGGACCAATTTAACACTGAAGCTTTCTTT. Translated, it gives CASSYSSGDQFNTEAFF.

This chain links TRBV9 with TRBJ1-1, with TRBD1 matching 10 bases. In germline, CDR1 is SGDLS, CDR2 YYNGEE. CDR3 length: 15 amino acids. After removal of 3 bases from V and 1 base from J, the junction contained 3 bases not matched to a gene. The CDR3 nucleotides are TGTGCCAGCAGCGAGACAGGGGGCTGGAACACTGAAGCTTTCTTT. Its protein is CASSETGGWNTEAFF.

The chain carries TRBV19 and TRBJ2-5, with 8 bases aligning to TRBD1. V lost 5 bases to trimming and J lost 4 bases; unmatched junction nucleotides: 12. CDR1 is LNHDA, CDR2 SQIVND, per germline (reference sequence). The CDR3 is 16 residues long. The CDR3 region has the DNA TGTGCCAGTAGTGACCCCCGGGGGACAGGACGAGAGACCCAGTACTTC. Its translation: CASSDPRGTGRETQYF.

The V and J genes are TRBV3-1 (or the pseudogene TRBV3-2) and TRBJ1-5, with a possible D match to TRBD1 (6 bases). This CDR3 is built from 15 residues. V gave up 1 base and J gave up 6 bases, with 13 bases separating them. Germline V CDR1 and CDR2: LGHDT, YNNKEL (reference sequence). Written as DNA, the CDR3 is TGTGCCAGCAGCCAAGGTGGACAGTATCTTCAGCCCCAGCATTTT. As protein: CASSQGGQYLQPQHF.

The rearrangement uses TRBV3-1 (or the pseudogene TRBV3-2) and TRBJ2-3; D is undetermined. This CDR3 spans 13 amino acids. The V end was cut by 1 base, the J end by 2 bases, with 4 bases between. CDR1 and CDR2 from the germline V gene are LGHDT and YNNKEL (reference sequence). In DNA form, the CDR3 reads TGTGCCAGCAGCCAAGCATTCACAGATACGCAGTATTTT. Translation: CASSQAFTDTQYF.